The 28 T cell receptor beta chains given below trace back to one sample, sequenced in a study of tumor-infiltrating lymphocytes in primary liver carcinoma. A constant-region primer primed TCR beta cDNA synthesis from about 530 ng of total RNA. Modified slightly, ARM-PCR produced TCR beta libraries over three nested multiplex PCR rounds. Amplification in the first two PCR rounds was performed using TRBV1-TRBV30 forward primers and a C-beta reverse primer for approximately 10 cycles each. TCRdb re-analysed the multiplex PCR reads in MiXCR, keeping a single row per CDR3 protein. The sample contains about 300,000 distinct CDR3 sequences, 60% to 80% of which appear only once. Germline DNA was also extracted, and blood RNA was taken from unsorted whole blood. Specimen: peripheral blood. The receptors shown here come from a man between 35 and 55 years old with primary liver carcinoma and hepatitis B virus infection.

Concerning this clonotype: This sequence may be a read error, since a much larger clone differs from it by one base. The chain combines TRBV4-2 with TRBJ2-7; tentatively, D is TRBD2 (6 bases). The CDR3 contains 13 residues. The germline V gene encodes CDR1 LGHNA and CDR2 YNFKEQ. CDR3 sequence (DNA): TGTGCCAGCAGTGTTGGGACTTACTACGAGCAGCACTTC. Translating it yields CASSVGTYYEQHF.

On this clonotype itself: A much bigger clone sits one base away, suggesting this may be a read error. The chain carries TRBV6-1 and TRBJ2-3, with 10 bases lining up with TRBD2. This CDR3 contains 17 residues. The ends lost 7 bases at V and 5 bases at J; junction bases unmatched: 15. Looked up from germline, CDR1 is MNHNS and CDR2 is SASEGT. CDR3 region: CASTVPSGRSRVDTQYF. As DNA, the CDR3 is TGTGCCAGCACGGTTCCTAGCGGGAGAAGTAGAGTAGATACGCAGTATTTT.

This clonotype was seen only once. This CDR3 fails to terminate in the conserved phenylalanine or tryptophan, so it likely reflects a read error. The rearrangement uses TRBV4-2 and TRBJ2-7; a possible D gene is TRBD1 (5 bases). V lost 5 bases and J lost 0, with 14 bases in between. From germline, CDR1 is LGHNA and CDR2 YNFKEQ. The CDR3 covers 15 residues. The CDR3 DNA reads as TGTGCCAGCAGCGGGGCCGGACCAAGCTCCTACGAGCAGTACCTC. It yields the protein CASSGAGPSSYEQYL.

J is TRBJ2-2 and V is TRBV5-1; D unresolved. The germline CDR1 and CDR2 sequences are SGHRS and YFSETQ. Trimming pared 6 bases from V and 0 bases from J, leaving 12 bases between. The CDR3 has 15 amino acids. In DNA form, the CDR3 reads TGCGCCAGCAACTTCAATCACGCGAACACCGGGGAGCTGTTTTTT. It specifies CASNFNHANTGELFF. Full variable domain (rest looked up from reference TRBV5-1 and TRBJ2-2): KAGVTQTPRYLIKTRGQQVTLSCSPISGHRSVSWYQQTPGQGLQFLFEYFSETQRNKGNFPGRFSGRQFSNSRSEMNVSTLELGDSALYLCASNFNHANTGELFFGEGSRLTVL.

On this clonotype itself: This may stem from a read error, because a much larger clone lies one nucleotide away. The CDR3 protein is CASSSNSGDLNKQFF. CDR3 in DNA: TGTGCCAGCAGCTCCAATAGCGGGGACCTCAATAAGCAGTTCTTC. The chain uses TRBV5-4 and TRBJ2-1, with 8 bases fitting TRBD2. This CDR3 spans 15 amino acids. Germline assignment: CDR1 SGHNT and CDR2 YYREEE (reference sequence).

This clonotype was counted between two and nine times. The DNA of the CDR3 is TGTGCCAGCACGGTTGGCGGGACACCTGGAAACACCATATATTTT. Amino acids: CASTVGGTPGNTIYF. The chain recombines TRBV6-5 with TRBJ1-3; TRBD1 is a possible D gene (6 bases). CDR3 length: 15 amino acids. CDR1 and CDR2 (germline): MNHEY, SVGAGI. The V gene lost 7 bases and the J gene lost 2 bases, with 15 bases spanning the gap.

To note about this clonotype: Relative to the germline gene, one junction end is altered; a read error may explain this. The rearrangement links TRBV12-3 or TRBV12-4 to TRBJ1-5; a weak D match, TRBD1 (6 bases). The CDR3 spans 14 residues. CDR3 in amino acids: CASTLMGGDRPQHF. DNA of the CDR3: TGTGCCAGCACTTTAATGGGGGGCGATAGGCCCCAGCATTTT.

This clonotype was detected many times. Here the CDR3 DNA reads TGTGCCAGCAGCTTAAGTACGCCCAGCGTTATCTACGAGCAGTACTTC. Amino acids: CASSLSTPSVIYEQYF. The chain has TRBV11-2 and TRBJ2-7; no clear D gene. The CDR3 runs to 16 residues. Per germline, CDR1 SGHAT and CDR2 FQNNGV. With 2 bases removed from V and 3 bases from J, the gap between germline ends came to 17 bases.

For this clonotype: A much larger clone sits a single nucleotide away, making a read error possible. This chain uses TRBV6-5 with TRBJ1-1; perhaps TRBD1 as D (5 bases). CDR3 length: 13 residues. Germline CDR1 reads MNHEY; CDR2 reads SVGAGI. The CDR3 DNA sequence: TGTACCAGCAATTTGGGGCTTGGAACTGAAGCTTTCTTT. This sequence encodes CTSNLGLGTEAFF.

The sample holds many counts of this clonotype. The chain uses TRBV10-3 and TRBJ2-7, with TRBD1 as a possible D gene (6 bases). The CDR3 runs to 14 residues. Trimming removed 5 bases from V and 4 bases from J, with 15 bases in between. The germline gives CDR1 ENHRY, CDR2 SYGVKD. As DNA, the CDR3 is TGTGCCATCAGTCCCACGGGACACCAGTACGAGCAGTACTTC. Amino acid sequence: CAISPTGHQYEQYF.

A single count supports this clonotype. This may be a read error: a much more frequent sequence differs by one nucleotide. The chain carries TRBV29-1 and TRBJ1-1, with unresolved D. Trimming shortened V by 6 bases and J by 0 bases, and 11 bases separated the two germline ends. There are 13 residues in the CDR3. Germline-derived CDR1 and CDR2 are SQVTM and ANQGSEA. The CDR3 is CSVGGRLNTEAFF. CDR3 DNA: TGCAGCGTCGGAGGGAGACTGAACACTGAAGCTTTCTTT.

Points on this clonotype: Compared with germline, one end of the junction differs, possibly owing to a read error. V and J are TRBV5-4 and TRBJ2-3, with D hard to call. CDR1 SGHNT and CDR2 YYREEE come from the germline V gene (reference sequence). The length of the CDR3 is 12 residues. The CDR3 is CASSITGDMQYF. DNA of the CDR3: TGTGCCAGTAGCATTACTGGAGATATGCAGTATTTT.

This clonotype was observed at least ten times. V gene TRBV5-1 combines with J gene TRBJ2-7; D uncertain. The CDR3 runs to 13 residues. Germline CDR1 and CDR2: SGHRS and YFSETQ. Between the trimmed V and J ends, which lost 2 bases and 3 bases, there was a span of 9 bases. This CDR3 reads CASSLGQDYEQYF. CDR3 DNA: TGCGCCAGCAGCTTAGGGCAGGACTACGAGCAGTACTTC.

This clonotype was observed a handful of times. The CDR3 loop reads CASSRQLRETQYF. CDR3 coding DNA: TGTGCCAGCAGTCGACAGCTACGGGAGACCCAGTACTTC. The J gene is TRBJ2-5, the V gene TRBV28; perhaps TRBD1 as D (5 bases). The germline V gene encodes CDR1 MDHEN and CDR2 SYDVKM. V was cut by 5 bases and J by 5 bases, with 12 bases left in between. The CDR3 has 13 residues. Looking up the rest from reference TRBV28 and TRBJ2-5 gives the full variable domain: DVKVTQSSRYLVKRTGEKVFLECVQDMDHENMFWYRQDPGLGLRLIYFSYDVKMKEKGDIPEGYSVSREKKERFSLILESASTNQTSMYLCASSRQLRETQYFGPGTRLLVL.

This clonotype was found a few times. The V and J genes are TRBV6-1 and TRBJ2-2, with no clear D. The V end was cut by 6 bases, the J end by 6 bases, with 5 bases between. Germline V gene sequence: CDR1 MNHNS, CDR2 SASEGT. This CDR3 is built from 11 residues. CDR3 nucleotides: TGTGCCAGCAGGGGCGCCGGGGAGCTGTTTTTT. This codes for CASRGAGELFF.

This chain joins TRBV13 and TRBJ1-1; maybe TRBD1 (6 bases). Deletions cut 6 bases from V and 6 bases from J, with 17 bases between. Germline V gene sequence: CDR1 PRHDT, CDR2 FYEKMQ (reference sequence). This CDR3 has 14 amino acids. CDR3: CASRWQGLKAEAFF. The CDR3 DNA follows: TGTGCCAGCAGATGGCAGGGGCTGAAGGCTGAAGCTTTCTTT.

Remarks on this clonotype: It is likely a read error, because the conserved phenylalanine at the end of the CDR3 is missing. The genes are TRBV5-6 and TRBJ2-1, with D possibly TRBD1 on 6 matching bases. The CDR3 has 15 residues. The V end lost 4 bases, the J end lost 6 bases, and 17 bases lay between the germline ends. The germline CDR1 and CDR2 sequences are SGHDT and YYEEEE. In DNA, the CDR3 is TGTGCCAGCAGCATAGGGGGATTGGTAAGCAATGAGCAGTTCTCC. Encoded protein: CASSIGGLVSNEQFS.

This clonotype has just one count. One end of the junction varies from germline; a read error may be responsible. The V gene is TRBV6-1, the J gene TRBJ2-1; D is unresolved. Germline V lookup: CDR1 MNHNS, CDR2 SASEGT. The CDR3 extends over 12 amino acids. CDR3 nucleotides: TGTACCAGCAGTTCCTCAATCAATGAGCAGTTCTTC. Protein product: CTSSSSINEQFF.

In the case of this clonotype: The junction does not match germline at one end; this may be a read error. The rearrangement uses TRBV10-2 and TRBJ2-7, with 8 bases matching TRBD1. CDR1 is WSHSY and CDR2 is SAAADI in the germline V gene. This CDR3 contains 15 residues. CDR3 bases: TGCGCCAACAGTGGGATGAACAGGGGGTCCTACGAGCAGTACTTC. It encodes CANSGMNRGSYEQYF.

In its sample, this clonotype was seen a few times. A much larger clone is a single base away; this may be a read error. The CDR3 DNA is TGCAGCGTCCAACCCGAGCTCCGGACAGGGAGGCTAGCGACTGACAATGAGCAGTTCTTC. Residues: CSVQPELRTGRLATDNEQFF. The chain is built from TRBV29-1 and TRBJ2-1, with TRBD1 matching 8 bases. V lost 6 bases to trimming and J lost 5 bases; unmatched junction nucleotides: 27. CDR3 length equals 20 residues. From germline, CDR1 is SQVTM and CDR2 ANQGSEA.

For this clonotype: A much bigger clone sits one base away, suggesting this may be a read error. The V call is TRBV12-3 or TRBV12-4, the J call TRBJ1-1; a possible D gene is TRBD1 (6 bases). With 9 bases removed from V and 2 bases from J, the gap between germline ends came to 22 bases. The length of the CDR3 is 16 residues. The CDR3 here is CASRTEALGPNTEAFF. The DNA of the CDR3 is TGTGCCAGTAGGACAGAGGCCCTCGGGCCCAACACTGAAGCTTTCTTT.

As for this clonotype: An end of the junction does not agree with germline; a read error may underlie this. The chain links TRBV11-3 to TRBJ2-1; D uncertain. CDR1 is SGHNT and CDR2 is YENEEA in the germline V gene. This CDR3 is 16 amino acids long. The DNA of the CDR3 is TGTGCCAGCAGCTTAGGCCGTGTTCGGTCCTACGATGAACAGTTCTTC. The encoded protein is CASSLGRVRSYDEQFF.

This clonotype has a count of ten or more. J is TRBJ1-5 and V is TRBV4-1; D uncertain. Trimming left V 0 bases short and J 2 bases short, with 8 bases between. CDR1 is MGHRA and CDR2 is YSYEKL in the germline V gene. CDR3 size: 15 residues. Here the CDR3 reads CASSQDGNGNQPQHF. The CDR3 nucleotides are TGCGCCAGCAGCCAAGATGGAAACGGCAATCAGCCCCAGCATTTT.

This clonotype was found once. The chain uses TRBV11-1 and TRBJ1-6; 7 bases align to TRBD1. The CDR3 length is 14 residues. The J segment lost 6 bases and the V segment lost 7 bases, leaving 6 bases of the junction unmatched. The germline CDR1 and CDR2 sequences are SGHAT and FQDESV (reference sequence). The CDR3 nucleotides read TGTGCCAGCAACAGACAGGGTCGTAATTCACCCCTCCACTTT. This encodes CASNRQGRNSPLHF.

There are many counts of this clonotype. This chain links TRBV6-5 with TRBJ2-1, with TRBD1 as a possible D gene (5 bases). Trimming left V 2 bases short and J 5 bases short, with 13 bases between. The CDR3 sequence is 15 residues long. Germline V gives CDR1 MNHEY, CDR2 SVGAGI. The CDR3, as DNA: TGTGCCAGCAGTTACGCCCAGGGTTGGGACAATGAGCAGTTCTTC. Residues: CASSYAQGWDNEQFF.

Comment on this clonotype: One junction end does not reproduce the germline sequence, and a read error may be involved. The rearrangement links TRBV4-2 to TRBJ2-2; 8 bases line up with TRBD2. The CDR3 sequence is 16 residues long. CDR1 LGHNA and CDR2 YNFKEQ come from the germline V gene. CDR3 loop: CASSPTSVSLTGELFF. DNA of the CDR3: TGTGCCAGCAGCCCGACTAGCGTGAGTCTGACCGGGGAGCTGTTTTTC.

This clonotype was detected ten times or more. CDR3 bases: TGTGCCAGCTTTCCCCAAGCGGGAGGAAAAACAGATACGCAGTATTTT. This encodes CASFPQAGGKTDTQYF. This chain uses TRBV28 with TRBJ2-3; 9 bases agree with TRBD2. The germline V gene has CDR1 MDHEN and CDR2 SYDVKM. Trimming at V came to 8 bases and at J to 3 bases, leaving 12 bases not matched to a gene. The CDR3 has 16 amino acids.

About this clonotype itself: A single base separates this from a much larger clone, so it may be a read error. The CDR3 sequence is CPSSELGQAYEQYF. Written as DNA, the CDR3 is TGTCCCAGCAGTGAACTGGGACAAGCCTACGAGCAGTACTTC. The gene calls are TRBV6-1 and TRBJ2-7; D possibly corresponds to TRBD1 (6 bases). Germline CDR1 is MNHNS and CDR2 is SASEGT. The CDR3 has 14 residues.